These 31 T cell receptor beta chains came from one sample sequenced in a study of T cells expressing NK-cell markers. Reanalyzing the 5' RACE reads, TCRdb keeps one entry per CDR3 protein, without DNA. The sample has about 550,000 distinct CDR3 sequences. Sequencing used blood T cells: a sorted CD56 or NKG2C T cell subset, CD4+ or CD8+ T cells, or bulk PBMC T cells (not recorded which). These receptors came from a man aged 18 to 30 in good health.

This chain connects TRBV6-1 to TRBJ1-6. This CDR3 has 15 residues. The germline V gene encodes CDR1 MNHNS and CDR2 SASEGT. This CDR3 is CASRPTWRTNSPLHF.

This chain's CDR3 is CSARDFVGGINEQFF. The V and J genes are TRBV20-1 and TRBJ2-1; TCRdb indicates TRBD2, and absent DNA this call remains unverified. The V gene's germline CDR1 is DFQATT and CDR2 SNEGSKA (reference sequence). This CDR3 has 15 amino acids.

The V and J genes are TRBV5-1 and TRBJ2-2. CDR1 and CDR2 from the germline V gene are SGHRS and YFSETQ. There are 14 residues in the CDR3. The CDR3 spells CASSLVLTTGELFF.

The chain recombines TRBV3-1 with TRBJ2-1; without DNA, the TCRdb call of TRBD1 cannot be checked. The germline V gene has CDR1 LGHDT and CDR2 YNNKEL (reference sequence). The CDR3 is made up of 15 amino acids. CDR3 amino acids: CASSPRDRGRDEQFF.

V and J are TRBV6-2 or TRBV6-3 and TRBJ2-2. The length of the CDR3 is 14 residues. The germline V gene encodes CDR1 MNHEY and CDR2 SVGEGT. The CDR3 sequence: CASSGLLITGELFF.

The CDR3 sequence is CSVISGIQETQYF. The J gene is TRBJ2-5, the V gene TRBV20-1. The length of the CDR3 is 13 residues. The germline gives CDR1 DFQATT, CDR2 SNEGSKA (reference sequence).

The chain carries TRBV7-2 and TRBJ2-1; TCRdb picks TRBD1, but there is no DNA to check that call. The CDR3 covers 13 residues. Per germline, CDR1 SGHTA and CDR2 FQGNSA. The CDR3 spells CASSWIAGQGQFF. The full variable domain, its missing parts supplied by reference TRBV7-2 and TRBJ2-1, is GAGVSQSPSNKVTEKGKDVELRCDPISGHTALYWYRQSLGQGLEFLIYFQGNSAPDKSGLPSDRFSAERTGGSVSTLTIQRTQQEDSAVYLCASSWIAGQGQFFGPGTRLTVL.

V usage is TRBV12-3 or TRBV12-4 and J usage is TRBJ2-4; without DNA, the TCRdb call of TRBD2 cannot be checked. This CDR3 region has 19 residues. CDR3 residues: CASSLEASGSFISKNIQYF.

The rearrangement uses TRBV5-6 and TRBJ2-1. CDR1 SGHDT and CDR2 YYEEEE come from the germline V gene. The CDR3 spans 16 residues. CDR3 loop: CASSFLSLGSYNEQFF.

The chain couples TRBV20-1 to TRBJ2-5. CDR3 size: 14 residues. The germline CDR1 and CDR2 sequences are DFQATT and SNEGSKA (reference sequence). This chain's CDR3 is CTFLEIATQETQYF.

The genes are TRBV28 and TRBJ2-7; without DNA, the TCRdb call of TRBD1 cannot be checked. The V gene's germline CDR1 is MDHEN and CDR2 SYDVKM. CDR3 length: 12 amino acids. CDR3 loop: CASSLTGTEQYF.

J is TRBJ2-1 and V is TRBV11-3; TCRdb selects TRBD2, and the lack of DNA leaves this call unchecked. Germline CDR1 SGHNT, CDR2 YENEEA. The CDR3 covers 13 residues. This CDR3 reads CASSLSSTYEQFF.

V and J are TRBV4-3 and TRBJ2-7; checking the TCRdb D call of TRBD1 is not possible without DNA. Germline V gene sequence: CDR1 LGHNA, CDR2 YSLEER. CDR3 length: 15 amino acids. CDR3 sequence reads: CASSQAQGFFYEQYF.

The chain combines TRBV10-3 with TRBJ2-3; TCRdb reports TRBD1, a call that lacks DNA to check it against. Germline V gene lookup returns CDR1 ENHRY and CDR2 SYGVKD. The CDR3 sequence is 13 residues long. The CDR3 is CAISRGVTDTQYF.

The chain links TRBV6-5 to TRBJ1-3; the D call from TCRdb, TRBD1, cannot be confirmed without DNA. Germline V CDR1 and CDR2: MNHEY, SVGAGI. CDR3 size: 16 residues. The CDR3 sequence: CASSYGGTAGGNTIYF.

The V and J genes are TRBV6-2 or TRBV6-3 and TRBJ2-1. CDR1 and CDR2 from the germline V gene are MNHEY and SVGEGT. The CDR3 is 15 amino acids. CDR3 protein: CATRFLGGSYNEQFF.

J is TRBJ2-3 and V is TRBV30; TCRdb picks TRBD1, but there is no DNA to check that call. Germline V gene data show CDR1 as GTSNPN and CDR2 as SVGIG (reference sequence). There are 16 residues in the CDR3. The CDR3 here is CAWGPGTGGGTDTQYF.

The CDR3 protein is CASSLLGDYNQPQHF. V usage is TRBV27 and J usage is TRBJ1-5; TCRdb's D call, TRBD1, is unchecked because there is no DNA. CDR3 length: 15 residues. Per the germline V gene, CDR1 is MNHEY and CDR2 is SMNVEV (reference sequence).

V gene TRBV5-1 combines with J gene TRBJ2-3; TCRdb reports TRBD1, a call that lacks DNA to check it against. The CDR3 sequence is 16 residues long. Germline loops: CDR1 SGHRS, CDR2 YFSETQ. The CDR3 sequence: CASSGGQGAPGRTQYF.

The chain links TRBV4-1 to TRBJ2-5; TCRdb proposes TRBD2, but this gene call is untestable without DNA. This CDR3 has 16 residues. Per germline, CDR1 MGHRA and CDR2 YSYEKL. Here the CDR3 reads CASSQGYRTSEETQYF.

The genes are TRBV2 and TRBJ2-1; TCRdb returns TRBD2, unconfirmable since there is no DNA. The CDR3 loop spans 19 amino acids. Germline V gives CDR1 SNHLY, CDR2 FYNNEI. CDR3 loop: CASSERGGRAAWTYNEQFF.

The chain has TRBV29-1 and TRBJ2-1; as DNA is missing, the TRBD2 call by TCRdb cannot be tested. This CDR3 comprises 17 residues. Germline V gene sequence: CDR1 SQVTM, CDR2 ANQGSEA. CDR3 in amino acids: CSVPGAPREGSHNEQFF.

The chain links TRBV6-5 to TRBJ2-2; TCRdb's D call, TRBD2, is unchecked because there is no DNA. The CDR3 has 16 amino acids. CDR1 MNHEY and CDR2 SVGAGI come from the germline V gene. CDR3 residues: CASSYGGAGRAGELFF.

The J gene is TRBJ1-5, the V gene TRBV7-9. This CDR3 is 14 amino acids long. The V gene's germline CDR1 is SEHNR and CDR2 FQNEAQ (reference sequence). The CDR3 reads CASSLDQGGQPQHF.

The chain uses TRBV7-8 and TRBJ2-1. This CDR3 is built from 16 residues. Looked up from germline, CDR1 is SGHVS and CDR2 is FQNEAQ. CDR3 sequence: CASSPFESLSYNEQFF.

The V gene is TRBV3-1, the J gene TRBJ1-6; TCRdb indicates TRBD1, and absent DNA this call remains unverified. CDR1 and CDR2 from the germline V gene are LGHDT and YNNKEL (reference sequence). There are 14 residues in the CDR3. CDR3 in amino acids: CASSPQVNGSPLHF.

This chain connects TRBV6-5 to TRBJ2-5. CDR1 MNHEY and CDR2 SVGAGI come from the germline V gene. The length of the CDR3 is 15 residues. CDR3: CASSLNGVDQETQYF.

V and J are TRBV20-1 and TRBJ2-1. The CDR3 has 16 amino acids. Germline values: CDR1 DFQATT, CDR2 SNEGSKA (reference sequence). CDR3 loop: CSARTTSTVIYNEQFF.

This chain joins TRBV20-1 and TRBJ2-5; TCRdb's D gene call, TRBD2, goes unchecked for lack of DNA. Germline values: CDR1 DFQATT, CDR2 SNEGSKA (reference sequence). The CDR3 sequence is 15 residues long. This chain's CDR3 is CSARDRIGLQETQYF.

The CDR3 loop reads CATSASASGRWEQFF. V is TRBV24-1 and J is TRBJ2-1; TCRdb selects TRBD2, and the lack of DNA leaves this call unchecked. The CDR3 extends over 15 amino acids. The germline V gene has CDR1 KGHDR and CDR2 SFDVKD.

V and J are TRBV5-5 and TRBJ2-7; TCRdb reports TRBD1, a call that lacks DNA to check it against. This CDR3 is built from 16 residues. CDR1 is SGHKS, CDR2 YYEKEE, per germline (reference sequence). The CDR3 loop is CASSSDRGTGSYEQYF.